This TCR beta chain was identified during a study of CD4+ T cells in melanoma. Study-wide results and caveats: Neoantigen-specific CD4+ T cells in melanoma reportedly had diverse differentiation states. CD8+ T cell, macrophage and B cell function reportedly correlated with neoantigen-specific CD4+ T cells.

Worth noting for this clone: Its antigen remains unidentified.

Repertoires were generated with immunoSEQ multiplex PCR, while TCRdb's copy carries only in-frame clones and drops some. In the table there are about 22,000 clones, around 79% of which are singletons. The TCR sequence derives from a human donor with melanoma. Material: cells from a culture (not recorded whether cultured in vitro).

CDR3 coding DNA: TGTGCCAGTATAGGGTCCAGTCCTCAGCCCCAGCATTTT. Encoded protein: CASIGSSPQPQHF. V and J are TRBV19 and TRBJ1-5; no reliable D call. Trimming removed 7 bases from V and 6 bases from J, with 13 bases in between. Germline values: CDR1 LNHDA, CDR2 SQIVND (reference sequence). CDR3 length: 13 amino acids.